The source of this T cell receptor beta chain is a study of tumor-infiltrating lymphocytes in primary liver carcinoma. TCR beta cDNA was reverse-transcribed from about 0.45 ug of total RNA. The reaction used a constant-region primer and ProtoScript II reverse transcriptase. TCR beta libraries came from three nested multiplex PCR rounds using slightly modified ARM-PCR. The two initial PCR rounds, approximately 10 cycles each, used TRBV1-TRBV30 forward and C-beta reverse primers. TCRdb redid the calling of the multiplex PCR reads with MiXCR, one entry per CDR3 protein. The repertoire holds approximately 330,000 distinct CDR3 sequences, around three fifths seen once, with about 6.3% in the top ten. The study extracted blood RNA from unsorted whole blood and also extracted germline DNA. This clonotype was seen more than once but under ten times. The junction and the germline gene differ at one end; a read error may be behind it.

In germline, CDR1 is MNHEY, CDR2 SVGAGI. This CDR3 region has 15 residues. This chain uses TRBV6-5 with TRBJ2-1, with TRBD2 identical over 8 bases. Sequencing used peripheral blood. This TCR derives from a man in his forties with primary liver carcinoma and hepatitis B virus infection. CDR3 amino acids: CASSRRTSSYNEQLF. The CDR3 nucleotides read TGTGCCAGCAGTAGAAGGACTAGCAGTTACAATGAGCAGCTCTTC.